A selection of T cell receptor beta chains follows, all from one sample in a study of T cell repertoires in cytomegalovirus infection. TCRdb itself ran the reads through MiXCR, one entry per CDR3 protein. The top ten hold roughly 25% of the sample, which has 150,000 to 200,000 distinct CDR3 sequences, roughly 22% seen once. These receptors have no known antigen. Sequences were derived from CD8+ T cells from cultured PBMCs, sampled from culture after CMV antigen stimulation. These receptors were collected from a human donor in good health (CMV status not recorded). Some clones in this sample may be carry-over from other donors' samples. The CDR3 runs from the conserved cysteine through the conserved F or W. Fields, in order: clone size, V gene, J gene, D gene, CDR3 protein, CDR3 DNA. A D gene is named only where the DNA matches it firmly. The size entry is marked missing in some rows and otherwise reads once, few, many or a size class.

clone size: few; V gene: TRBV6-2/TRBV6-3; J gene: TRBJ1-5; D gene: .; CDR3 protein: CASSYSTGGSNQPQHF; CDR3 DNA: TGTGCCAGCAGTTACTCCACGGGAGGATCCAATCAGCCCCAGCATTTT
clone size: .; V gene: TRBV10-3; J gene: TRBJ2-3; D gene: TRBD1; CDR3 protein: CAISGGQGLTDTQYF; CDR3 DNA: TGTGCCATCAGTGGGGGACAGGGACTCACAGATACGCAGTATTTT
clone size: .; V gene: TRBV11-3; J gene: TRBJ2-7; D gene: .; CDR3 protein: CASSLLASAPSYEQYF; CDR3 DNA: TGTGCCAGCAGCTTACTAGCGAGTGCTCCGTCCTACGAGCAGTACTTC
clone size: .; V gene: TRBV7-6; J gene: TRBJ2-2; D gene: TRBD2; CDR3 protein: CASSLGIGLALTGELFF; CDR3 DNA: TGTGCCAGCAGCTTAGGTATAGGACTAGCGTTGACCGGGGAGCTGTTTTTT
clone size: .; V gene: TRBV28; J gene: TRBJ1-2; D gene: TRBD1; CDR3 protein: CASSYGTGGGYTF; CDR3 DNA: TGTGCCAGCAGCTACGGGACAGGGGGCGGCTACACCTTC
clone size: .; V gene: TRBV6-6; J gene: TRBJ2-1; D gene: TRBD2; CDR3 protein: CASSVQRGGLDEQFF; CDR3 DNA: TGTGCCAGCAGTGTACAGCGGGGGGGCCTCGATGAGCAGTTCTTC
clone size: .; V gene: TRBV7-2; J gene: TRBJ1-1; D gene: TRBD1; CDR3 protein: CASSLKGGNEAFF; CDR3 DNA: TGTGCCAGCAGCTTAAAAGGGGGCAATGAAGCTTTCTTT
clone size: few; V gene: TRBV7-8; J gene: TRBJ2-7; D gene: TRBD1; CDR3 protein: CASSSRQGPHSTEQYF; CDR3 DNA: TGTGCCAGCAGCTCCCGACAGGGTCCCCACTCTACCGAGCAGTACTTC
clone size: few; V gene: TRBV6-1; J gene: TRBJ2-7; D gene: .; CDR3 protein: CASSAGGRYEQYF; CDR3 DNA: TGTGCCAGCTCGGCCGGGGGCAGGTACGAGCAGTACTTC
clone size: few; V gene: TRBV6-1; J gene: TRBJ2-5; D gene: .; CDR3 protein: CASSEALRIWETQYF; CDR3 DNA: TGTGCCAGCAGTGAAGCTTTGAGGATCTGGGAGACCCAGTACTTC
clone size: few; V gene: TRBV12-3/TRBV12-4; J gene: TRBJ2-5; D gene: .; CDR3 protein: CASSSSQETQYF; CDR3 DNA: TGTGCCAGCAGTTCGAGCCAAGAGACCCAGTACTTC
clone size: .; V gene: TRBV7-6; J gene: TRBJ1-6; D gene: .; CDR3 protein: CASRDAGMGSPLHF; CDR3 DNA: TGTGCCAGCAGGGACGCGGGTATGGGTTCACCCCTCCACTTT
clone size: .; V gene: TRBV6-2/TRBV6-3; J gene: TRBJ2-7; D gene: TRBD1; CDR3 protein: CASSYGTEIAYEQYF; CDR3 DNA: TGTGCCAGCAGTTACGGGACAGAGATAGCCTACGAGCAGTACTTC
clone size: .; V gene: TRBV7-6; J gene: TRBJ2-3; D gene: .; CDR3 protein: CASSLVRPSSTDTQYF; CDR3 DNA: TGTGCCAGCAGCTTAGTCCGGCCCTCTAGCACAGATACGCAGTATTTT
clone size: few; V gene: TRBV7-8; J gene: TRBJ1-1; D gene: TRBD1; CDR3 protein: CASSFKQGANTEAFF; CDR3 DNA: TGTGCCAGCAGCTTCAAACAGGGGGCGAACACTGAAGCTTTCTTT
clone size: once; V gene: TRBV5-4; J gene: TRBJ1-5; D gene: .; CDR3 protein: CASSLNPRQPQHF; CDR3 DNA: TGTGCCAGCAGCTTGAACCCTCGCCAGCCCCAGCATTTT
clone size: few; V gene: TRBV7-9; J gene: TRBJ2-2; D gene: TRBD2; CDR3 protein: CAAGGSTGELFF; CDR3 DNA: TGTGCCGCGGGGGGTTCCACCGGGGAGCTGTTTTTT
clone size: .; V gene: TRBV24-1; J gene: TRBJ1-6; D gene: .; CDR3 protein: CATSDKDRGDSPLHF; CDR3 DNA: TGTGCCACCAGTGATAAGGATCGAGGGGATTCACCCCTCCACTTT
clone size: few; V gene: TRBV29-1; J gene: TRBJ1-1; D gene: .; CDR3 protein: CSVYHTEAFF; CDR3 DNA: TGCAGCGTTTATCACACTGAAGCTTTCTTT
clone size: .; V gene: TRBV18; J gene: TRBJ1-5; D gene: .; CDR3 protein: CASSSAGNQPQHF; CDR3 DNA: TGTGCCAGCTCATCAGCGGGTAATCAGCCCCAGCATTTT
clone size: .; V gene: TRBV10-3; J gene: TRBJ2-7; D gene: .; CDR3 protein: CAISEFGEFYEQYF; CDR3 DNA: TGTGCCATCAGTGAGTTTGGAGAATTCTACGAGCAGTACTTC
clone size: .; V gene: TRBV7-9; J gene: TRBJ2-1; D gene: .; CDR3 protein: CASSSGTLYNEQFF; CDR3 DNA: TGTGCCAGCAGCTCCGGGACACTTTACAATGAGCAGTTCTTC
clone size: .; V gene: TRBV9; J gene: TRBJ1-1; D gene: .; CDR3 protein: CASSRPDREDEAFF; CDR3 DNA: TGTGCCAGCAGCCGCCCGGACCGGGAGGATGAAGCTTTCTTT
clone size: few; V gene: TRBV7-8; J gene: TRBJ2-3; D gene: .; CDR3 protein: CASSPGGVPDTQYF; CDR3 DNA: TGTGCCAGCAGCCCCGGGGGTGTGCCAGATACGCAGTATTTT
clone size: few; V gene: TRBV12-3/TRBV12-4; J gene: TRBJ1-6; D gene: .; CDR3 protein: CASSYQASSYNSPLHF; CDR3 DNA: TGTGCCAGCAGTTACCAGGCGAGCTCCTATAATTCACCCCTCCACTTT
clone size: .; V gene: TRBV7-3; J gene: TRBJ1-1; D gene: .; CDR3 protein: CASSVTVRTEAFF; CDR3 DNA: TGTGCCAGCAGCGTGACAGTCCGCACTGAAGCTTTCTTT
clone size: .; V gene: TRBV5-6; J gene: TRBJ2-1; D gene: .; CDR3 protein: CASSLLDRPYNEQFF; CDR3 DNA: TGTGCCAGCAGCCTACTGGACCGTCCCTACAATGAGCAGTTCTTC
clone size: .; V gene: TRBV12-3/TRBV12-4; J gene: TRBJ2-7; D gene: .; CDR3 protein: CASSFVRGPIPGPTYEQYF; CDR3 DNA: TGTGCCAGCAGTTTTGTTCGAGGACCGATACCGGGGCCTACCTACGAGCAGTACTTC
clone size: .; V gene: TRBV7-2; J gene: TRBJ1-1; D gene: TRBD1; CDR3 protein: CASSTQTGTEGPEAFF; CDR3 DNA: TGTGCCAGCAGCACCCAGACCGGGACAGAAGGCCCTGAAGCTTTCTTT
clone size: .; V gene: TRBV20-1; J gene: TRBJ1-1; D gene: TRBD1; CDR3 protein: CSASRTGGNTEAFF; CDR3 DNA: TGCAGTGCTTCCCGGACAGGGGGGAACACTGAAGCTTTCTTT
clone size: few; V gene: TRBV6-1; J gene: TRBJ2-3; D gene: TRBD1; CDR3 protein: CASSSRQGASTDTQYF; CDR3 DNA: TGTGCCAGCAGTTCGAGACAGGGGGCTAGCACAGATACGCAGTATTTT
clone size: few; V gene: TRBV27; J gene: TRBJ1-1; D gene: .; CDR3 protein: CATQDRELRSFF; CDR3 DNA: TGTGCCACCCAGGATAGGGAACTAAGGTCGTTCTTT
clone size: .; V gene: TRBV6-2/TRBV6-3; J gene: TRBJ2-5; D gene: .; CDR3 protein: CASKFPDRPQETQYF; CDR3 DNA: TGTGCCAGCAAATTCCCAGACAGACCGCAAGAGACCCAGTACTTC
clone size: few; V gene: TRBV19; J gene: TRBJ2-1; D gene: TRBD1; CDR3 protein: CASSRQGAQNEQFF; CDR3 DNA: TGTGCCAGTAGTAGACAGGGGGCTCAAAATGAGCAGTTCTTC
clone size: few; V gene: TRBV12-3/TRBV12-4; J gene: TRBJ2-1; D gene: .; CDR3 protein: CASSFRTFNEQFF; CDR3 DNA: TGTGCCAGCAGTTTCCGGACATTCAATGAGCAGTTCTTC
clone size: many; V gene: TRBV6-1; J gene: TRBJ1-1; D gene: .; CDR3 protein: CASRYTTGQTEAFF; CDR3 DNA: TGTGCCAGCAGATATACAACAGGGCAAACTGAAGCTTTCTTT
clone size: .; V gene: TRBV7-8; J gene: TRBJ2-2; D gene: .; CDR3 protein: CASSIGQIANTGELFF; CDR3 DNA: TGTGCCAGCAGCATAGGACAAATTGCGAACACCGGGGAGCTGTTTTTT
clone size: few; V gene: TRBV7-9; J gene: TRBJ1-5; D gene: TRBD1; CDR3 protein: CASSSDRGVYQPQHF; CDR3 DNA: TGTGCCAGCAGCTCAGACAGGGGGGTTTATCAGCCCCAGCATTTT
clone size: few; V gene: TRBV7-6; J gene: TRBJ2-7; D gene: .; CDR3 protein: CASSLGFTGSHYEQYF; CDR3 DNA: TGTGCCAGCAGCTTAGGCTTTACAGGTTCTCACTACGAGCAGTACTTC
clone size: .; V gene: TRBV12-3/TRBV12-4; J gene: TRBJ1-5; D gene: .; CDR3 protein: CASSTGLAASTDTQHF; CDR3 DNA: TGTGCCAGCAGTACCGGACTAGCAGCGAGCACAGATACGCAGCATTTT
clone size: .; V gene: TRBV12-5; J gene: TRBJ2-1; D gene: TRBD1; CDR3 protein: CASGLVGQRRYNEQFF; CDR3 DNA: TGTGCTAGTGGTTTGGTGGGACAGAGACGTTACAATGAGCAGTTCTTC
clone size: few; V gene: TRBV6-5; J gene: TRBJ2-1; D gene: TRBD2; CDR3 protein: CASSSYSGGHNEQFF; CDR3 DNA: TGTGCCAGCAGCTCATATAGCGGGGGGCACAATGAGCAGTTCTTC
clone size: few; V gene: TRBV12-3/TRBV12-4; J gene: TRBJ2-3; D gene: .; CDR3 protein: CASDSSGSTDTQYF; CDR3 DNA: TGTGCCAGCGACTCAAGCGGGAGCACAGATACGCAGTATTTT
clone size: .; V gene: TRBV6-1; J gene: TRBJ1-6; D gene: .; CDR3 protein: CASSIGWLQEVSAWALHF; CDR3 DNA: TGTGCCAGCAGTATCGGGTGGCTCCAGGAAGTGTCGGCGTGGGCCCTCCACTTT
clone size: .; V gene: TRBV12-3/TRBV12-4; J gene: TRBJ1-1; D gene: .; CDR3 protein: CASSLFWGGTEAFF; CDR3 DNA: TGTGCCAGCAGTTTGTTTTGGGGGGGCACTGAAGCTTTCTTT
clone size: .; V gene: TRBV12-3/TRBV12-4; J gene: TRBJ2-5; D gene: TRBD1; CDR3 protein: CASSPYRGETQYF; CDR3 DNA: TGTGCCAGCAGTCCGTACAGGGGAGAGACCCAGTACTTC
clone size: few; V gene: TRBV27; J gene: TRBJ2-1; D gene: TRBD2; CDR3 protein: CASKVSGTSGSYNEQFF; CDR3 DNA: TGTGCCAGCAAAGTGTCCGGAACTAGCGGATCCTACAATGAGCAGTTCTTC
clone size: few; V gene: TRBV29-1; J gene: TRBJ2-5; D gene: TRBD2; CDR3 protein: CSVRPSGGQETQYF; CDR3 DNA: TGCAGCGTTCGTCCTAGCGGGGGCCAAGAGACCCAGTACTTC
clone size: .; V gene: TRBV27; J gene: TRBJ2-7; D gene: .; CDR3 protein: CASSLRGRAGEQYF; CDR3 DNA: TGTGCCAGCAGTTTAAGAGGCAGGGCGGGAGAGCAGTACTTC
clone size: .; V gene: TRBV6-1; J gene: TRBJ1-1; D gene: .; CDR3 protein: CATNERNTEAFF; CDR3 DNA: TGTGCCACCAATGAAAGGAACACTGAAGCTTTCTTT
clone size: many; V gene: TRBV5-5; J gene: TRBJ2-7; D gene: .; CDR3 protein: CASSLFPEQYF; CDR3 DNA: TGTGCCAGCAGCTTGTTTCCCGAGCAGTACTTC
clone size: .; V gene: TRBV19; J gene: TRBJ2-7; D gene: TRBD2; CDR3 protein: CASSNSLAGGSYEQYF; CDR3 DNA: TGTGCCAGTAGTAACAGCCTAGCGGGGGGTTCCTACGAGCAGTACTTC
clone size: few; V gene: TRBV13; J gene: TRBJ2-7; D gene: TRBD1; CDR3 protein: CASSGGRDRVSYEQYF; CDR3 DNA: TGTGCCAGCAGCGGGGGTCGGGACAGGGTCTCCTACGAGCAGTACTTC
clone size: .; V gene: TRBV2; J gene: TRBJ2-1; D gene: TRBD1; CDR3 protein: CASSEGQGLRNEQFF; CDR3 DNA: TGTGCCAGCAGTGAGGGACAGGGTTTGAGAAATGAGCAGTTCTTC
clone size: many; V gene: TRBV5-6; J gene: TRBJ2-2; D gene: .; CDR3 protein: CASSLGPNPGTGELFF; CDR3 DNA: TGTGCCAGCAGCTTGGGACCTAACCCCGGGACCGGGGAGCTGTTTTTT